This TCR beta chain is drawn from a study of cytomegalovirus exposure and HLA in healthy donors. PCR was performed using 60 Vbeta and 13 Jbeta primers. Libraries were prepared by immunoSEQ multiplex PCR; TCRdb keeps only in-frame clonotypes and omits some of them. The data show 200,000 to 250,000 clones, with approximately 82% seen just once and almost 8% held by the top ten. V lost 6 bases and J 1 base, leaving 9 bases between the germline ends. Germline values: CDR1 MDHEN, CDR2 SYDVKM. The CDR3 consists of 14 residues. The specimen was PBMCs. This sequence originates from a woman aged 55 to 70 in good health and CMV-seropositive. This rearrangement joins TRBV28 to TRBJ2-2; D is possibly TRBD1 (5 bases). CDR3 bases: TGTGCCAGCAGACTGACAGAGAACACCGGGGAGCTGTTTTTT. Encoded protein: CASRLTENTGELFF.